Only a few counts were recorded for the clone carrying this TCR beta chain. As yet, its antigen is unknown. The sample comes from a study of T cells in Graves' hyperthyroidism and ophthalmopathy. Study-wide context: Peripheral blood specimens were obtained at initial diagnosis, prior to any treatment.

This sample holds PBMCs from 8.5 to 10 ml fresh peripheral blood. General study results and limits: A model using 13 V-J features told ophthalmopathy apart from stable hyperthyroidism.

What was amplified from RNA transcripts were TCR beta CDR3 regions. TCR CDR3 underwent first-round RT-PCR with the HTBI primer set. TCRdb recomputed calls from the multiplex PCR reads with MiXCR, one row per CDR3 protein. Found here are about 640,000 distinct CDR3 sequences, around 20% of them singletons; the top ten hold 34%. Trimming stripped 5 bases from V and 7 bases from J, with 9 bases between. Germline assignment: CDR1 MGHDK and CDR2 SYGVNS. The CDR3 loop spans 12 amino acids. The receptor was isolated from a man aged 30-40 years with Graves' ophthalmopathy. This rearrangement joins TRBV25-1 to TRBJ2-1, with D unclear. Material for sequencing was blood. The DNA of the CDR3 is TGTGCCAGCAGTAGCCCCTTGAATGAGCAGTTCTTC. Residues: CASSSPLNEQFF.